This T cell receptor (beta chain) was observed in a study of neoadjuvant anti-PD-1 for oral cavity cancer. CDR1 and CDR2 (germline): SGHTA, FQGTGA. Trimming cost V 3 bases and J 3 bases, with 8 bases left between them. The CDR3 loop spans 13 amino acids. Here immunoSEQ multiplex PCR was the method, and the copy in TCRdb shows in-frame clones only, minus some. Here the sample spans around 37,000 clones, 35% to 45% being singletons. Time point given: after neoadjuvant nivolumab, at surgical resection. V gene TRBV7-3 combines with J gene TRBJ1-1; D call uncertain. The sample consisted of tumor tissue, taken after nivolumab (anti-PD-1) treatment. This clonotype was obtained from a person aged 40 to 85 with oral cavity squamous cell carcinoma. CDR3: CASSFGRDTEAFF. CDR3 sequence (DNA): TGTGCCAGCAGCTTCGGACGTGACACTGAAGCTTTCTTT.